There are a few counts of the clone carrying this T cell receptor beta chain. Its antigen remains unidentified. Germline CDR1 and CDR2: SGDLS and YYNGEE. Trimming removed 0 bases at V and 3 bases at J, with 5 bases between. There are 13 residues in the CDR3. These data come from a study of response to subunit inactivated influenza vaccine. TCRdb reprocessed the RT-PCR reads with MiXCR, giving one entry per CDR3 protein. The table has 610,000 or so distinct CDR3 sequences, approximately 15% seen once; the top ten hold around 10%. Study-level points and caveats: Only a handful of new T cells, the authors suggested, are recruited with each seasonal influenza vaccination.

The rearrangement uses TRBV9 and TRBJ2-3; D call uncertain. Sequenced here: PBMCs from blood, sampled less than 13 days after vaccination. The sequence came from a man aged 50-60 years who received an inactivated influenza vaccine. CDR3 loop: CASSVAATDTQYF. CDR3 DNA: TGTGCCAGCAGCGTAGCCGCTACAGATACGCAGTATTTT.